This entry lists 26 T cell receptor beta chains sequenced from one sample in a study of T cells in Graves' hyperthyroidism and ophthalmopathy. RNA transcripts served as the template for amplifying TCR beta CDR3 regions. First-round RT-PCR targeting the TCR CDR3 was performed with the HTBI primer set. TCRdb called the multiplex PCR reads again in MiXCR, with one record for every CDR3 protein. Among about 350,000 distinct CDR3 sequences listed, over 15% were seen once. Sequencing was performed on blood. Receptors originate from a woman in her late teens or twenties with Graves' hyperthyroidism.

This clonotype was counted many times. This chain uses TRBV12-3 or TRBV12-4 with TRBJ2-2; maybe TRBD1 (7 bases). V was clipped by 3 bases and J by 7 bases, with 18 bases between them. This CDR3 spans 16 amino acids. The chain's CDR3 is CASSFLSAGGIGELFF. The CDR3 DNA reads TGTGCCAGCAGTTTTCTGTCGGCAGGGGGGATCGGGGAGCTGTTTTTT.

This clonotype was recorded many times. The V gene is TRBV19, the J gene TRBJ1-5; the D gene is possibly TRBD1 (5 bases). Trimming removed 5 bases from V and 0 bases from J, with 11 bases in between. Germline V gene sequence: CDR1 LNHDA, CDR2 SQIVND (reference sequence). CDR3 size: 15 residues. The CDR3 DNA follows: TGTGCCAGTAGTGCCGGGGCCCATAGCAATCAGCCCCAGCATTTT. Translating gives CASSAGAHSNQPQHF.

CDR3 amino acids: CASSEFDGTEAFF. The CDR3 coding sequence is TGTGCCAGCAGTGAATTCGACGGCACTGAAGCTTTCTTT. The V gene is TRBV12-3 or TRBV12-4, the J gene TRBJ1-1; the D is unclear. There are 13 residues in the CDR3. Trimming took off 5 bases at V and 4 bases at J, with 11 bases between the two ends.

The chain has TRBV6-1 and TRBJ1-5; D is ambiguous. The germline CDR1 and CDR2 sequences are MNHNS and SASEGT. V lost 4 bases to trimming and J lost 6 bases, with 7 bases between them. The CDR3 runs 12 residues. CDR3 loop: CASSVLVQPQHF. For the CDR3, the DNA is TGTGCCAGCAGTGTATTGGTTCAGCCCCAGCATTTT.

Of note for this clonotype: Possible read error: a much larger clone is one base away. The rearrangement joins TRBV5-1 to TRBJ1-1, with no clear D. The CDR3 extends over 14 amino acids. Germline V lookup: CDR1 SGHRS, CDR2 YFSETQ. The CDR3: CASSLGGKSTEACF. CDR3 in DNA: TGCGCCAGCAGCTTAGGCGGAAAGAGCACTGAAGCTTGCTTT.

The table lists this clonotype with many counts. The rearrangement links TRBV24-1 to TRBJ1-5, with no clear D. CDR3 length equals 13 residues. Trimming cost V 4 bases and J 2 bases, with 5 bases left between them. Germline CDR1 reads KGHDR; CDR2 reads SFDVKD. CDR3 coding DNA: TGTGCCACCAGTGAAGGTCGCAATCAGCCCCAGCATTTT. It codes for CATSEGRNQPQHF.

This clonotype occurred many times. This chain links TRBV28 with TRBJ2-5; D is uncertain. The V and J ends lost 5 bases and 0 bases respectively, with 10 bases between them. The CDR3 covers 14 residues. CDR1 is MDHEN, CDR2 SYDVKM, per germline. This chain's CDR3 is CASSVLGYQETQYF. CDR3 DNA sequence: TGTGCCAGCAGTGTACTTGGGTACCAAGAGACCCAGTACTTC.

At least ten counts were recorded for this clonotype. This chain joins TRBV5-1 and TRBJ1-1; TRBD1 aligns across 8 bases. The V gene end was trimmed by 3 bases and the J gene end by 3 bases; junction bases not matched to a gene: 13. The CDR3 has 17 amino acids. Germline CDR1 is SGHRS and CDR2 is YFSETQ. The CDR3 bases are TGCGCCAGCAGCTCCTACGGACAGGGAAGGGTACACACTGAAGCTTTCTTT. Amino acid sequence: CASSSYGQGRVHTEAFF.

The chain recombines TRBV5-6 with TRBJ1-5; D is possibly TRBD1 (5 bases). Trimming took off 0 bases at V and 7 bases at J, with 17 bases between the two ends. Germline V gives CDR1 SGHDT, CDR2 YYEEEE. There are 16 residues in the CDR3. DNA for the CDR3: TGTGCCAGCAGCTTGGCGGGGGGGAGAGGGCAACAGCCCCAGCATTTT. It yields the protein CASSLAGGRGQQPQHF.

This clonotype was seen at least ten times. The chain uses TRBV20-1 and TRBJ2-5, with D maybe TRBD1 (6 bases). Per the germline V gene, CDR1 is DFQATT and CDR2 is SNEGSKA (reference sequence). V was clipped by 3 bases and J by 5 bases, with 10 bases between them. The CDR3 has 12 amino acids. This CDR3 is CSASAGAETQYF. CDR3 DNA: TGCAGTGCTAGTGCAGGGGCGGAGACCCAGTACTTC.

The chain couples TRBV15 to TRBJ2-2; 10 bases line up with TRBD1. Germline CDR1 is LNHNV and CDR2 is YYDKDF (reference sequence). The CDR3 contains 21 residues. V lost 5 bases to trimming and J lost 0 bases; unmatched junction nucleotides: 18. CDR3 in amino acids: CATSGWGQAWGQGTNTGELFF. CDR3 nucleotides: TGTGCCACCAGCGGATGGGGACAGGCGTGGGGACAGGGGACGAACACCGGGGAGCTGTTTTTT.

In this sample, this clonotype turned up many times. This rearrangement joins TRBV6-1 to TRBJ1-2; 11 nucleotides line up with TRBD1. Unmatched junction bases numbered 15, after V lost 7 bases and J lost 8 bases. This CDR3 is built from 16 residues. CDR1 MNHNS and CDR2 SASEGT come from the germline V gene. The CDR3 spells CASITPGTGGINGYTF. The CDR3 nucleotides read TGTGCCAGCATCACCCCCGGGACAGGGGGGATTAACGGCTACACCTTC.

In its sample, this clonotype was seen many times. The chain uses TRBV7-3 and TRBJ1-3, with D perhaps TRBD1 (5 bases). This CDR3 is built from 14 residues. Germline CDR1 SGHTA, CDR2 FQGTGA. The ends were cut back, 5 bases at V and 0 bases at J, with 8 bases in the middle. CDR3 coding DNA: TGTGCCAGCAGCATCGGGGGCTCTGGAAACACCATATATTTT. It yields the protein CASSIGGSGNTIYF.

Many counts were recorded for this clonotype. The chain joins TRBV7-2 to TRBJ2-5, with D possibly matching TRBD1 (5 bases). The CDR3 has 15 residues. V lost 4 bases and J 0 bases, leaving 12 bases between the germline ends. Germline CDR1 SGHTA, CDR2 FQGNSA. The CDR3 DNA sequence: TGTGCCAGCAGCTCCGTAAGGGGCAACCAAGAGACCCAGTACTTC. Translation: CASSSVRGNQETQYF.

This clonotype was seen at least ten times. This rearrangement joins TRBV5-1 to TRBJ2-5; possibly TRBD2 for D (6 bases). Looked up from germline, CDR1 is SGHRS and CDR2 is YFSETQ. Trimming shortened V by 0 bases and J by 9 bases, and 15 bases separated the two germline ends. The CDR3 is 14 amino acids. CDR3 in DNA: TGCGCCAGCAGCTTGGGTAGCTCATCGGGGGCCCAGTACTTC. The encoded protein is CASSLGSSSGAQYF.

In its sample, this clonotype was seen a few times. The chain combines TRBV4-1 with TRBJ2-4, with a possible D match to TRBD1 (5 bases). Trimming removed 1 base at V and 1 base at J, with 8 bases between. Germline-derived CDR1 and CDR2 are MGHRA and YSYEKL. CDR3 length equals 15 residues. The CDR3 DNA sequence: TGCGCCAGCAGCCAAGTAGGGGTGGCCAAAAACATTCAGTACTTC. Protein product: CASSQVGVAKNIQYF.

V and J are TRBV9 and TRBJ2-5, with a weak D call TRBD1 (6 bases). V lost 4 bases and J 4 bases, leaving 20 bases between the germline ends. The CDR3 is 16 amino acids. From germline, CDR1 is SGDLS and CDR2 YYNGEE. CDR3: CASSKQTGYATETQYF. As DNA, the CDR3 is TGTGCCAGCAGCAAACAGACAGGATATGCTACAGAGACCCAGTACTTC.

The genes are TRBV18 and TRBJ1-1; 9 bases are a match to TRBD1. The junction had 6 bases not matched to a gene; V was cut back by 4 bases and J by 6 bases. The germline gives CDR1 KGHSH, CDR2 LQKENI. The CDR3 sequence is 14 residues long. For the CDR3, the DNA is TGTGCCAGCTCACTATACAGGGGGCCGGCTGAAGCTTTCTTT. Its protein is CASSLYRGPAEAFF.

This clonotype has a count of ten or more. Here the CDR3 reads CASRGLAGKGYEQYF. The CDR3 DNA is TGTGCCAGCCGCGGACTAGCGGGGAAGGGCTACGAGCAGTACTTC. This rearrangement joins TRBV27 to TRBJ2-7, with 12 positions matching TRBD2. The CDR3 loop spans 15 amino acids. CDR1 and CDR2 from the germline V gene are MNHEY and SMNVEV (reference sequence). V shed 8 bases, J shed 3 bases, and the junction held 8 bases outside the gene matches.

This clonotype was recorded many times. V gene TRBV29-1 combines with J gene TRBJ1-1; D uncertain. This CDR3 has 10 amino acids. Germline V gene lookup returns CDR1 SQVTM and CDR2 ANQGSEA. V lost 4 bases, J lost 6 bases, and 6 bases lay in between. CDR3 sequence: CSVAGSEAFF. CDR3 DNA: TGCAGCGTTGCGGGTTCTGAAGCTTTCTTT. Drawing the rest from reference TRBV29-1 and TRBJ1-1, the complete variable domain is SAVISQKPSRDICQRGTSLTIQCQVDSQVTMMFWYRQQPGQSLTLIATANQGSEATYESGFVIDKFPISRPNLTFSTLTVSNMSPEDSSIYLCSVAGSEAFFGQGTRLTVV.

This clonotype was found many times. The chain joins TRBV27 to TRBJ2-3; 11 nucleotides line up with TRBD2. Losses at the gene ends were 3 bases for V and 3 bases for J; bases not matched to a gene: 5. Per the germline V gene, CDR1 is MNHEY and CDR2 is SMNVEV (reference sequence). The CDR3 sequence is 16 residues long. CDR3 loop: CASSFISGGVTDTQYF. The DNA for the CDR3 is TGTGCCAGCAGTTTTATTAGCGGGGGGGTAACAGATACGCAGTATTTT.

This clonotype was found many times. This chain uses TRBV7-9 with TRBJ2-5; D gene uncertain. The length of the CDR3 is 14 residues. V lost 3 bases and J 5 bases, leaving 13 bases between the germline ends. Germline V gene lookup returns CDR1 SEHNR and CDR2 FQNEAQ (reference sequence). CDR3: CASSFPDTLETQYF. The CDR3 nucleotides are TGTGCCAGCAGCTTTCCGGATACTTTGGAGACCCAGTACTTC. The full variable domain, its missing parts supplied by reference TRBV7-9 and TRBJ2-5, is DTGVSQNPRHKITKRGQNVTFRCDPISEHNRLYWYRQTLGQGPEFLTYFQNEAQLEKSRLLSDRFSAERPKGSFSTLEIQRTEQGDSAMYLCASSFPDTLETQYFGPGTRLLVL.

V is TRBV19 and J is TRBJ1-2; 9 nucleotides match TRBD1. CDR3 length: 15 amino acids. Trimming removed 2 bases from V and 2 bases from J; junction bases left unmatched: 3. Germline CDR1 is LNHDA and CDR2 is SQIVND (reference sequence). The CDR3 sequence: CASSIYGTGNYGYTF. DNA of the CDR3: TGTGCCAGTAGTATATATGGGACAGGGAACTATGGCTACACCTTC.

J is TRBJ1-5 and V is TRBV10-3; a possible D gene is TRBD1 (5 bases). Trimming pared 10 bases from V and 6 bases from J, leaving 16 bases between. Looked up from germline, CDR1 is ENHRY and CDR2 is SYGVKD. CDR3 length: 13 residues. The CDR3 loop reads CASQGSLGQPQHF. The CDR3 bases are TGTGCCAGCCAGGGATCCCTCGGTCAGCCCCAGCATTTT.

The gene calls are TRBV11-2 and TRBJ1-1, with D possibly matching TRBD1 (5 bases). The CDR3 length is 14 residues. Germline values: CDR1 SGHAT, CDR2 FQNNGV. V shed 6 bases and J shed 0 bases, with 11 bases lying between them. The CDR3 DNA reads TGTGCCAGCAGTGTTGAGGGGATGAACACTGAAGCTTTCTTT. Protein: CASSVEGMNTEAFF.

There are many counts of this clonotype. The chain joins TRBV6-5 to TRBJ2-7, with TRBD1 matching 7 bases. The germline CDR1 and CDR2 sequences are MNHEY and SVGAGI. Unmatched junction bases numbered 5, after V lost 0 bases and J lost 0 bases. This CDR3 spans 16 amino acids. The CDR3 nucleotides are TGTGCCAGCAGTTACTCTTTCGGGACAGCCTCCTACGAGCAGTACTTC. Protein product: CASSYSFGTASYEQYF.